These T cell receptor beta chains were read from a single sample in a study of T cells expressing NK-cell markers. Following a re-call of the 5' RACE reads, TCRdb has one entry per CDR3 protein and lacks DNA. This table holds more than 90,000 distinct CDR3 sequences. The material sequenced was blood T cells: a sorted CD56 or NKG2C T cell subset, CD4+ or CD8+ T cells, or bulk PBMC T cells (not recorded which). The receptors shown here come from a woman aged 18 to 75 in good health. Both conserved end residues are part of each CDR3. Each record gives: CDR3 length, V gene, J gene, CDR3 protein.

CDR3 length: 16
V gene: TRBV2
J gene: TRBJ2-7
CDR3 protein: CASLESGDRVFYEQYF

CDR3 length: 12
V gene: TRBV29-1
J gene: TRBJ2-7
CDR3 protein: CSVVVRAYEQYF

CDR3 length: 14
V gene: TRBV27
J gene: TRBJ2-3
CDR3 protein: CASSPPGPSDTQYF

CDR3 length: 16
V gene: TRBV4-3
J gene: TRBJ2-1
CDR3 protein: CASSQELGGPYNEQFF

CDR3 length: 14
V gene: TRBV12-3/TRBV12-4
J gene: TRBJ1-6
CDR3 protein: CASSLGSDNSPLHF

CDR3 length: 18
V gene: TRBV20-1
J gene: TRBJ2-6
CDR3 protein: CSAIRDGTGVSGANVLTF

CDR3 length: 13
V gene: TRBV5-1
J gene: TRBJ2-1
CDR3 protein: CASGTGSYNEQFF

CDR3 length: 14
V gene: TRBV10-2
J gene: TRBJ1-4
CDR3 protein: CASSNAGVGEKLFF

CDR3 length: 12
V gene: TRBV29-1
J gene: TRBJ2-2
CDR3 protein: CSVAEATGELFF

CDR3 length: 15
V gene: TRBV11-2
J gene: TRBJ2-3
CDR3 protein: CASSLAAGVLDTQYF

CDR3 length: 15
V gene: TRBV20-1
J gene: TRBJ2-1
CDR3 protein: CSARGLAGGLDEQFF

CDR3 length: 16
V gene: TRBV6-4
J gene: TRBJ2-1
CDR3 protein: CASSDRGLAPYNEQFF

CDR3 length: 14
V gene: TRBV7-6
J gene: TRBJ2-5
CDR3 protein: CASSLGGGQETQYF

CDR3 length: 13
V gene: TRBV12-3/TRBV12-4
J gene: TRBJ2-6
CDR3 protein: CAGGGTGANVLTF

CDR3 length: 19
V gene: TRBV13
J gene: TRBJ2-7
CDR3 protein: CASSNREPGLLTSSYEQYF

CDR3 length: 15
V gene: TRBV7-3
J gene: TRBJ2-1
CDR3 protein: CASSLGGLSGNEQFF

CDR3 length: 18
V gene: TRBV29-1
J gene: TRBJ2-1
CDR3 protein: CSVLSGGGRVSSYNEQFF

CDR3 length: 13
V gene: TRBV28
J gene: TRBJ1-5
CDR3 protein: CATQNRGNQPQHF

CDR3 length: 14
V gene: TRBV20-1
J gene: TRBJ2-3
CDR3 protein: CSAEEGFGLGTQYF

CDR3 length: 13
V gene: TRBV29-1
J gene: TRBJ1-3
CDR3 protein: CSAKRASGNTIYF